Listed below are T cell receptor beta chains from one sample, sequenced in a study of beta chain features in type 1 diabetes. Profiling relied on immunoSEQ multiplex PCR, and the TCRdb table lists in-frame clones only, not all of them. This sample has fewer than 900,000 clones, with 15% to 20% found just once. Sequenced material: naive CD4+ T cells from blood. Receptors were obtained from a woman under 30 in good health. CDR3s include the opening cysteine and the closing phenylalanine or tryptophan. D genes are given only for firm matches. Clone size appears in some rows only: once, few, many, or a class for an expanded clone.

clone_size,d_call,j_call,v_call,cdr3_nt,cdr3_aa
few,TRBD2,TRBJ2-2,TRBV2,TGTGCCAGCACGCCCGGGCTAGCGGGAGTGTCCGGGGAGCTGTTTTTT,CASTPGLAGVSGELFF
-,TRBD2,TRBJ2-2,TRBV6-1,TGTGCCAGCAGAGACCCCGGGACTAGCACCGGGGAGCTGTTTTTT,CASRDPGTSTGELFF
few,-,TRBJ1-1,TRBV7-2,TGTGCCAGCAGCACCCCTACAAGGGGGGGGAACACTGAAGCTTTCTTT,CASSTPTRGGNTEAFF
-,-,TRBJ1-1,TRBV25-1,TGTGCCAGCAGTGATCTCGGACTATCGAACACTGAAGCTTTCTTT,CASSDLGLSNTEAFF
few,-,TRBJ2-5,TRBV23-1,TGCACCAGCAGTCAAGTCAGGGATCGTTTCCCCCAAGAGACCCAGTACTTC,CTSSQVRDRFPQETQYF
-,-,TRBJ1-2,TRBV5-5,TGTGCCAGCAGCCGGGACCGACTCTATGGCTACACCTTC,CASSRDRLYGYTF
few,TRBD2,TRBJ2-7,TRBV5-4,TGTGCCAGCCGAGAGGGAGGGGACGGTTCCTACGAGCAGTACTTC,CASREGGDGSYEQYF
few,-,TRBJ1-1,TRBV18,TGTGCCAGCTCACCGACTGATCAACTTAACACTGAAGCTTTCTTT,CASSPTDQLNTEAFF
-,-,TRBJ2-2,TRBV9,TGTGCCAGCAGCCTCCCAGGCGCCGGGGAGCTGTTTTTT,CASSLPGAGELFF
-,TRBD2,TRBJ2-7,TRBV29-1,TGCAGCGTTGCACAGGGTAGCGGGAGCTCCTACGAGCAGTACTTC,CSVAQGSGSSYEQYF